These 17 T cell receptor beta chains were sequenced from one sample in a study of cytomegalovirus exposure and HLA in healthy donors. Primers included in the PCR were 60 Vbeta and 13 Jbeta primers. The protocol was immunoSEQ multiplex PCR, while the TCRdb copy is restricted to in-frame clones and leaves out a portion. In the table there are some 170,000 clones, 78% of which are singletons. Specimen: PBMCs. Receptors originate from a female donor in good health and CMV-seronegative.

The CDR3 nucleotides are TGTGCCAGCAGACATGGGGCGGAGCAGCCCCAGCATTTT. Protein product: CASRHGAEQPQHF. This chain connects TRBV6-5 to TRBJ1-5; possible D gene TRBD1, 5 bases. The CDR3 is 13 residues long. CDR1 is MNHEY and CDR2 is SVGAGI in the germline V gene. Trimming removed 6 bases at V and 7 bases at J, with 13 bases between.

With respect to this clone: At one of its ends the junction is not consistent with the germline gene, which may arise from a read error. The chain combines TRBV7-2 with TRBJ2-7, with 9 bases that match TRBD2. The CDR3 totals 13 residues. In germline, CDR1 is SGHTA, CDR2 FQGNSA. This CDR3 is CASSFSRSSGADF. The CDR3 region has the DNA TGTGCCAGCAGCTTCTCTAGGTCTAGCGGGGCTGACTTC.

The CDR3 DNA is TGTGCCAGTAGTTTGGGAGGGAAAGATGGCTACACCTTC. This codes for CASSLGGKDGYTF. The chain is built from TRBV19 and TRBJ1-2; D unresolved. Germline V gives CDR1 LNHDA, CDR2 SQIVND (reference sequence). V was shortened by 5 bases and J by 6 bases, with 13 bases between the two germline ends. The CDR3 runs to 13 residues.

The genes are TRBV27 and TRBJ2-7; D is ambiguous. The CDR3 consists of 13 residues. Germline CDR1 MNHEY, CDR2 SMNVEV (reference sequence). Trimming stripped 3 bases from V and 5 bases from J, with 11 bases between. This chain's CDR3 is CASSFSPYNEQYF. CDR3 in DNA: TGTGCCAGCAGTTTTTCCCCCTATAACGAGCAGTACTTC.

V is TRBV6-5 and J is TRBJ1-2; maybe TRBD1 (5 bases). The germline V and J ends were trimmed by 0 bases and 2 bases, with 10 bases remaining between them. Per the germline V gene, CDR1 is MNHEY and CDR2 is SVGAGI. CDR3 length: 15 amino acids. The CDR3 reads CASSYSRQPNYGYTF. The DNA of the CDR3 is TGTGCCAGCAGTTACTCTAGACAGCCCAACTATGGCTACACCTTC.

The CDR3 region has the DNA TGTGCCAGCAGCCTTTCTACAGGGATTGGCTACACCTTC. This sequence encodes CASSLSTGIGYTF. The rearrangement links TRBV7-2 to TRBJ1-2; D possibly corresponds to TRBD1 (6 bases). This CDR3 region has 13 residues. Per the germline V gene, CDR1 is SGHTA and CDR2 is FQGNSA. V shed 5 bases and J shed 7 bases, with 14 bases lying between them. Full variable domain (remainder filled in from reference TRBV7-2 and TRBJ1-2): GAGVSQSPSNKVTEKGKDVELRCDPISGHTALYWYRQSLGQGLEFLIYFQGNSAPDKSGLPSDRFSAERTGGSVSTLTIQRTQQEDSAVYLCASSLSTGIGYTFGSGTRLTVV.

J is TRBJ2-5 and V is TRBV7-3; 7 bases agree with TRBD2. The CDR3 totals 17 residues. V shed 1 base and J 2 bases; nucleotides not matched to a gene: 10. Germline lookup yields CDR1 SGHTA and CDR2 FQGTGA. Here the CDR3 DNA reads TGTGCCAGCAGCTTAAACCCCTCACTGGGGGGGCAAGAGACCCAGTACTTC. It yields the protein CASSLNPSLGGQETQYF. Using reference TRBV7-3 and TRBJ2-5 for the parts outside the CDR3, the full variable domain is GAGVSQTPSNKVTEKGKYVELRCDPISGHTALYWYRQSLGQGPEFLIYFQGTGAADDSGLPNDRFFAVRPEGSVSTLKIQRTERGDSAVYLCASSLNPSLGGQETQYFGPGTRLLVL.

A remark on this clone: The sample carries other DNA sequences with the same CDR3. The rearrangement links TRBV7-2 to TRBJ2-5, with 7 bases identical to TRBD1. The germline CDR1 and CDR2 sequences are SGHTA and FQGNSA. The CDR3 is 13 amino acids. V was pared by 5 bases and J by 2 bases, with 2 bases of the junction left unmatched. As DNA, the CDR3 is TGTGCCAGCAGCCGGGACAGTCAAGAGACCCAGTACTTC. It translates to CASSRDSQETQYF.

The chain employs TRBV15 and TRBJ2-4; TRBD2 matches 7 bases. The CDR3 runs to 19 residues. V trimming: 0 bases; J trimming: 0 bases; junction bases outside the gene matches: 11. Germline lookup yields CDR1 LNHNV and CDR2 YYDKDF (reference sequence). This CDR3 reads CATSRDTGTSDVAKNIQYF. The CDR3 DNA reads TGTGCCACCAGCAGAGATACGGGTACTAGCGACGTAGCCAAAAACATTCAGTACTTC.

The gene calls are TRBV6-1 and TRBJ2-1; D may be TRBD2 (5 bases). Per germline, CDR1 MNHNS and CDR2 SASEGT. This CDR3 is built from 14 residues. Trimming removed 7 bases from V and 0 bases from J, with 10 bases in between. The chain's CDR3 is CASILGSSYNEQFF. The CDR3 DNA is TGTGCCAGCATTCTAGGGAGCTCCTACAATGAGCAGTTCTTC.

This clone has just a few counts. The CDR3 spells CASSIAGLAGANVLTF. The CDR3 DNA reads TGTGCCAGTAGTATAGCCGGACTCGCTGGGGCCAACGTCCTGACTTTC. The chain recombines TRBV19 with TRBJ2-6; D possibly corresponds to TRBD2 (5 bases). The V end was cut by 1 base, the J end by 2 bases, with 9 bases between. Germline V gene sequence: CDR1 LNHDA, CDR2 SQIVND (reference sequence). This CDR3 has 16 residues.

This chain joins TRBV29-1 and TRBJ2-7; 7 bases fit TRBD1. V lost 1 base to trimming and J lost 2 bases; unmatched junction nucleotides: 5. CDR1 is SQVTM and CDR2 is ANQGSEA in the germline V gene. The CDR3 has 14 residues. The CDR3 sequence: CSVEVQDRPYEQYF. The CDR3 DNA reads as TGCAGCGTTGAAGTGCAGGACAGGCCCTACGAGCAGTACTTC.

The chain employs TRBV28 and TRBJ2-3; 8 bases are shared with TRBD2. V was clipped by 6 bases and J by 1 base; unmatched bases: 6. CDR1 and CDR2 (germline): MDHEN, SYDVKM. The CDR3 spans 15 residues. CDR3 sequence reads: CASSSLAGGTDTQYF. The CDR3 DNA sequence: TGTGCCAGCAGCAGTCTAGCGGGTGGCACAGATACGCAGTATTTT.

This chain joins TRBV19 and TRBJ1-1, with D perhaps TRBD1 (5 bases). V dropped 5 bases and J dropped 5 bases, with 6 bases sitting between them. The CDR3 length is 11 residues. CDR1 is LNHDA and CDR2 is SQIVND in the germline V gene (reference sequence). The CDR3 region has the DNA TGTGCCAGTAGTCGGGGGACTGAAGCTTTCTTT. Translating it yields CASSRGTEAFF.

The rearrangement uses TRBV5-4 and TRBJ1-2; 12 positions agree with TRBD1. Looked up from germline, CDR1 is SGHNT and CDR2 is YYREEE (reference sequence). This CDR3 region has 16 residues. The junction had 11 bases not matched to a gene; V was cut back by 4 bases and J by 7 bases. The CDR3, as DNA: TGTGCCAGCAGCCTCGGGGGGGGACAGGGGGCATTTGGCTACACCTTC. It codes for CASSLGGGQGAFGYTF.

The rearrangement uses TRBV25-1 and TRBJ1-1; 9 positions match TRBD1. The germline V gene encodes CDR1 MGHDK and CDR2 SYGVNS. Trimming at V came to 3 bases and at J to 1 base, leaving 6 bases not matched to a gene. The CDR3 is made up of 16 amino acids. The CDR3 region is CASSDLRDRANTEAFF. DNA of the CDR3: TGTGCCAGCAGTGACCTCCGGGACAGGGCGAACACTGAAGCTTTCTTT.

The chain employs TRBV10-3 and TRBJ2-5; weak D call: TRBD1 (6 bases). Germline values: CDR1 ENHRY, CDR2 SYGVKD. Trimming took 3 bases from V and 1 from J, leaving 9 bases between them. The CDR3 runs to 14 residues. The CDR3 loop is CAISDRGGQETQYF. DNA for the CDR3: TGTGCCATCAGTGACAGAGGGGGCCAAGAGACCCAGTACTTC.